This TCR beta chain was observed in a study of blood T cell repertoires in COVID-19. Whole-study context: Researchers got acute and convalescent COVID-19 samples from the United States, Italy and Spain.

Under the authors' procedure: Counts of nucleated cells, estimated from reference gene primer amplification, were obtained. Sequencing was performed with immunoSEQ multiplex PCR; in TCRdb, only in-frame clones are kept and a portion is missing. V and J calls and clone size are as listed in that table; D and trimming were resolved from the DNA. Here the sample spans about 100,000 clones, 85% being singletons. The length of the CDR3 is 13 residues. Germline-derived CDR1 and CDR2 are PRHDT and FYEKMQ (reference sequence). V was cut by 5 bases and J by 4 bases, with 11 bases left in between. The sample consisted of peripheral blood. This clonotype was sampled from a man in his 60s with acute or convalescent COVID-19. The chain is built from TRBV13 and TRBJ1-1; D is unresolved. CDR3 loop: CASSPRDITEAFF. DNA of the CDR3: TGTGCCAGCAGCCCCCGTGACATCACTGAAGCTTTCTTT.